The source of this T cell receptor (beta chain) is a study of blood T cell repertoires in COVID-19. As for the study in general: Collection of acute and convalescent COVID-19 samples took place in the United States, Italy and Spain. Sample material is recorded as cDNA or gDNA derived from T cells, B-cell-depleted T cells, or PBMCs.

Trimming cost V 6 bases and J 2 bases; bases outside gene matches: 10. The CDR3 runs to 15 residues. Germline values: CDR1 MDHEN, CDR2 SYDVKM. As originally analysed: Estimates of nucleated cell counts were drawn from the amplification of reference gene primers. Sequencing was performed with immunoSEQ multiplex PCR; in TCRdb, only in-frame clones are kept and a portion is missing. D and trimming were read from the DNA, whereas the V and J calls and clone size are those reported in that table. The data contain around 77,000 clones, roughly four fifths of them singletons. Sequencing was done on a sample of peripheral blood. The V gene is TRBV28, the J gene TRBJ2-7, with 7 bases that match TRBD2. The receptor comes from a woman aged 80 or older with active or convalescent COVID-19. The DNA of the CDR3 is TGTGCCAGCAGCCGAATTGGGGGGGGAACCTACGAGCAGTACTTC. This translates into CASSRIGGGTYEQYF. The full variable domain, completed using reference TRBV28 and TRBJ2-7, is DVKVTQSSRYLVKRTGEKVFLECVQDMDHENMFWYRQDPGLGLRLIYFSYDVKMKEKGDIPEGYSVSREKKERFSLILESASTNQTSMYLCASSRIGGGTYEQYFGPGTRLTVT.